The next 5 T cell receptor beta chains were all read from a single sample in a study of early T cells in non-severe SARS-CoV-2 infection (dated by TCRdb to the early 2020s). Libraries were made using 5' RACE. TCRdb lists the instrument as NextSeq 500. The raw public reads went through TCRdb reprocessing: fastp at Q25, MiXCR clone calling, in-frame beta chains kept. Rows are unified per CDR3 protein, each entry keeping the most common DNA and genes. This sample is represented by around 66,000 distinct CDR3 sequences; about 6% of them were singletons. The ten largest clones take up less than 3.5% of the sample. Sequencing was performed on whole blood, taken at baseline. These receptors were obtained from an adult who was a healthcare worker with PCR-confirmed SARS-CoV-2 infection or an uninfected control (not recorded which).

This clonotype was counted ten times or more. V is TRBV7-9 and J is TRBJ2-3, with TRBD2 identical over 12 bases. The CDR3 loop spans 18 amino acids. The V gene end was trimmed by 4 bases and the J gene end by 0 bases; junction bases not matched to a gene: 8. Germline values: CDR1 SEHNR, CDR2 FQNEAQ (reference sequence). CDR3 nucleotide sequence: TGTGCCAGCAGCTCGCAGACTAGCGGGAGATTGAGCACAGATACGCAGTATTTT. It encodes CASSSQTSGRLSTDTQYF.

The V call is TRBV15, the J call TRBJ2-7; the D is unclear. Germline lookup yields CDR1 LNHNV and CDR2 YYDKDF (reference sequence). With 0 bases removed from V and 4 bases from J, the gap between germline ends came to 7 bases. This CDR3 has 13 residues. The CDR3 reads CATSRDIEYEQYF. The CDR3 nucleotides are TGTGCCACCAGCAGAGATATTGAGTACGAGCAGTACTTC.

This clonotype was observed at least ten times. The chain combines TRBV18 with TRBJ1-1; D unclear. CDR1 KGHSH and CDR2 LQKENI come from the germline V gene. V was cut by 3 bases and J by 0 bases, with 8 bases left in between. The CDR3 runs to 14 residues. The CDR3 sequence: CASSPPGMNTEAFF. The DNA of the CDR3 is TGTGCCAGCTCACCGCCCGGGATGAACACTGAAGCTTTCTTT.

This clonotype has at least ten counts. V usage is TRBV20-1 and J usage is TRBJ1-2, with TRBD1 matching 8 bases. Germline assignment: CDR1 DFQATT and CDR2 SNEGSKA (reference sequence). The CDR3 extends over 15 amino acids. The junction had 18 bases not matched to a gene; V was cut back by 1 base and J by 14 bases. As DNA, the CDR3 is TGCAGTGCTAGAGTTCCACCCCCGGGACAGGATGGATGTACCTTC. Its protein is CSARVPPPGQDGCTF.

This clonotype was recorded many times. The chain links TRBV3-1 to TRBJ1-1; D is undetermined. Trimming pared 4 bases from V and 10 bases from J, leaving 16 bases between. The CDR3 is 13 amino acids. Germline CDR1 is LGHDT and CDR2 is YNNKEL (reference sequence). The CDR3 here is CASSRTGRAAAFF. The CDR3 bases are TGTGCCAGCAGCCGCACCGGGAGAGCCGCAGCTTTCTTT.